A single sample is the source of the 2 T cell receptor beta chains below, sequenced in a study of technical replicates of blood from a few donors. The assay was immunoSEQ multiplex PCR, and TCRdb's table has in-frame clones only and misses some. Found here are tens of thousands of clones, 91% of them singletons; the top ten hold less than 0.4%. Sequences were obtained from T cells isolated from PBMCs. The receptors shown here come from a human donor in good health. Some clones in this sample may be carry-over from other donors' samples.

This chain joins TRBV5-1 and TRBJ2-5; TRBD1 agrees at 7 bases. Per the germline V gene, CDR1 is SGHRS and CDR2 is YFSETQ. This CDR3 is 14 amino acids long. With 4 bases clipped from V and 1 base from J, the junction kept 4 bases outside the gene matches. The CDR3 nucleotides read TGCGCCAGCAGCCTTGGACAGGCCCAAGAGACCCAGTACTTC. Its translation is CASSLGQAQETQYF.

This sequence joins TRBV5-1 and TRBJ1-4; D gene uncertain. Germline CDR1 reads SGHRS; CDR2 reads YFSETQ. V dropped 0 bases and J dropped 7 bases, with 7 bases sitting between them. The CDR3 consists of 13 residues. The CDR3 bases are TGCGCCAGCAGCTTGGGTTCAGGTGAAAAACTGTTTTTT. Translating it yields CASSLGSGEKLFF.